The 18 T cell receptor beta chains given below trace back to one sample, sequenced in a study of blood T cell repertoires in COVID-19. Sequenced by immunoSEQ multiplex PCR; TCRdb stores in-frame clones only, minus some. Of some 190,000 clones listed, about four fifths were seen once; the top ten hold about 6.3%. Sequenced sample: peripheral blood. All receptors derive from a man aged 55 to 69 with acute or convalescent COVID-19.

The chain employs TRBV2 and TRBJ2-3, with unresolved D. With 6 bases removed from V and 2 bases from J, the gap between germline ends came to 6 bases. The CDR3 sequence is 12 residues long. Per the germline V gene, CDR1 is SNHLY and CDR2 is FYNNEI. The DNA of the CDR3 is TGTGCCAGCAGGCTCTACACAGATACGCAGTATTTT. Amino acid sequence: CASRLYTDTQYF.

The J gene is TRBJ1-1, the V gene TRBV18; no clear D gene. The CDR3 has 15 amino acids. CDR1 and CDR2 (germline): KGHSH, LQKENI. V was clipped by 3 bases and J by 5 bases, with 16 bases between them. The CDR3 DNA reads as TGTGCCAGCTCACCCCGCCGGGAGAGAGGGACTGAAGCTTTCTTT. This encodes CASSPRRERGTEAFF.

J is TRBJ1-5 and V is TRBV19; D possibly corresponds to TRBD1 (6 bases). This CDR3 comprises 12 residues. V dropped 8 bases and J dropped 3 bases, with 8 bases sitting between them. Germline assignment: CDR1 LNHDA and CDR2 SQIVND (reference sequence). The CDR3 reads CASRDTNQPQHF. In DNA form, the CDR3 reads TGTGCCAGTCGGGACACCAATCAGCCCCAGCATTTT.

The V gene is TRBV9, the J gene TRBJ2-7; D unresolved. Trimming cost V 3 bases and J 4 bases, with 14 bases left between them. Germline lookup yields CDR1 SGDLS and CDR2 YYNGEE. The CDR3 has 14 amino acids. CDR3 loop: CASSASPGLYEQYF. CDR3 DNA: TGTGCCAGCAGCGCCAGTCCGGGTCTATACGAGCAGTACTTC.

Notes on this clone: At one end, the junction sequence differs from germline, possibly due to a read error. The same CDR3 also results from other DNA sequences found in this sample. V gene TRBV9 combines with J gene TRBJ2-1; 8 bases match TRBD2. The CDR3 is made up of 16 amino acids. The germline gives CDR1 SGDLS, CDR2 YYNGEE. CDR3 in amino acids: CASSETSGSVYNEQFF. The DNA of the CDR3 is TGTGCTAGCAGCGAGACGAGCGGGAGCGTCTACAATGAGCAGTTCTTC.

The chain couples TRBV7-2 to TRBJ2-5, with TRBD2 identical over 11 bases. The CDR3 loop spans 16 amino acids. With V trimmed by 5 bases and J by 5 bases, 10 bases remained unmatched. Germline CDR1 SGHTA, CDR2 FQGNSA. CDR3 loop: CASSRLLSGGAETQYF. CDR3 sequence (DNA): TGTGCCAGCAGCCGGCTACTTAGCGGGGGGGCGGAGACCCAGTACTTC.

The chain has TRBV4-2 and TRBJ2-7; 12 positions agree with TRBD2. CDR3 length: 18 residues. Germline CDR1 LGHNA, CDR2 YNFKEQ. The J segment lost 1 base and the V segment lost 2 bases, leaving 9 bases of the junction unmatched. DNA for the CDR3: TGTGCCAGCAGCCAAACAGCGACTAGCGGGAGTTCTTCCTACGAGCAGTACTTC. Its translation: CASSQTATSGSSSYEQYF.

The chain joins TRBV7-2 to TRBJ1-6; the D is unclear. The germline V gene encodes CDR1 SGHTA and CDR2 FQGNSA. The CDR3 sequence is 15 residues long. V lost 5 bases and J lost 0, with 8 bases in between. The CDR3 DNA follows: TGTGCCAGCAGCGTGACAAGCTCCTATAATTCACCCCTCCACTTT. Translated: CASSVTSSYNSPLHF. Using reference TRBV7-2 and TRBJ1-6 for the parts outside the CDR3, the full variable domain is GAGVSQSPSNKVTEKGKDVELRCDPISGHTALYWYRQSLGQGLEFLIYFQGNSAPDKSGLPSDRFSAERTGGSVSTLTIQRTQQEDSAVYLCASSVTSSYNSPLHFGNGTRLTVT.

V and J are TRBV5-5 and TRBJ2-1, with TRBD1 identical over 7 bases. The CDR3 spans 13 residues. Germline CDR1 SGHKS, CDR2 YYEKEE (reference sequence). Trimming cost V 5 bases and J 7 bases; bases outside gene matches: 6. CDR3: CASRQGGANEQFF. DNA for the CDR3: TGTGCCAGCAGACAAGGGGGCGCAAATGAGCAGTTCTTC.

This chain joins TRBV7-9 and TRBJ1-1; D might be TRBD1 (6 bases). Trimming took off 5 bases at V and 9 bases at J, with 13 bases between the two ends. The germline V gene encodes CDR1 SEHNR and CDR2 FQNEAQ (reference sequence). There are 12 residues in the CDR3. The CDR3 reads CASSAQGRKAFF. The CDR3 DNA reads as TGTGCCAGCAGCGCACAGGGTCGGAAAGCTTTCTTT.

V usage is TRBV5-1 and J usage is TRBJ1-1, with 9 bases aligning to TRBD1. V lost 1 base, J lost 5 bases, and 12 bases stayed unmatched. The CDR3 totals 17 residues. Per the germline V gene, CDR1 is SGHRS and CDR2 is YFSETQ. Here the CDR3 reads CASSLSDRGELWTEAFF. CDR3 nucleotides: TGCGCCAGCAGCTTGTCAGACAGGGGGGAGCTATGGACTGAAGCTTTCTTT.

The V call is TRBV19, the J call TRBJ2-1; the match to TRBD2 covers 9 bases. The CDR3 consists of 17 residues. Trimming at V came to 3 bases and at J to 4 bases, leaving 10 bases not matched to a gene. CDR1 and CDR2 (germline): LNHDA, SQIVND (reference sequence). The CDR3 here is CASSMLASGKRYNEQFF. In DNA form, the CDR3 reads TGTGCCAGTAGTATGTTGGCTAGCGGGAAGAGGTACAATGAGCAGTTCTTC.

The chain is built from TRBV19 and TRBJ2-3, with TRBD2 matching 8 bases. Trimming removed 7 bases from V and 1 base from J; junction bases left unmatched: 4. CDR1 and CDR2 (germline): LNHDA, SQIVND (reference sequence). This CDR3 has 14 amino acids. The CDR3 region has the DNA TGTGCCAGTACTCAGCGGGGGCGCACAGATACGCAGTATTTT. Translation gives CASTQRGRTDTQYF.

This chain joins TRBV7-3 and TRBJ1-3; 7 bases line up with TRBD1. The germline CDR1 and CDR2 sequences are SGHTA and FQGTGA. This CDR3 region has 16 residues. V lost 5 bases and J lost 2; bases outside the gene matches: 9. The CDR3, as DNA: TGTGCCAGCAGCCCTGACCCCGACAGGGCTGGAAACACCATATATTTT. This translates into CASSPDPDRAGNTIYF. Variable domain in full (rest from reference TRBV7-3 and TRBJ1-3): GAGVSQTPSNKVTEKGKYVELRCDPISGHTALYWYRQSLGQGPEFLIYFQGTGAADDSGLPNDRFFAVRPEGSVSTLKIQRTERGDSAVYLCASSPDPDRAGNTIYFGEGSWLTVV.

This clone has only a few counts. This rearrangement joins TRBV6-5 to TRBJ1-1; the D is unclear. V was shortened by 8 bases and J by 0 bases, with 13 bases between the two germline ends. Germline V gene data show CDR1 as MNHEY and CDR2 as SVGAGI. CDR3 length: 14 amino acids. CDR3 bases: TGTGCCAGCTCTTTCGAGGGCATGAACACTGAAGCTTTCTTT. Its translation: CASSFEGMNTEAFF.

The chain has TRBV2 and TRBJ2-7; 7 positions agree with TRBD1. The V gene end was trimmed by 4 bases and the J gene end by 7 bases; junction bases not matched to a gene: 4. Germline V gene lookup returns CDR1 SNHLY and CDR2 FYNNEI. The CDR3 sequence is 12 residues long. The CDR3 DNA follows: TGTGCCAGCAGTGGGACAGGACCAGAGCAGTACTTC. Translating it yields CASSGTGPEQYF.

This clone has just a few counts. The chain joins TRBV2 to TRBJ2-3, with 13 bases matching TRBD2. The ends lost 3 bases at V and 5 bases at J; junction bases unmatched: 11. Germline-derived CDR1 and CDR2 are SNHLY and FYNNEI. This CDR3 is built from 18 residues. The chain's CDR3 is CASSDPLSTSGGVDTQYF. The CDR3 DNA sequence: TGTGCCAGCAGTGATCCACTCTCTACTAGCGGGGGGGTAGATACGCAGTATTTT.

CDR3 amino acids: CASSFMDRDTGELFF. CDR3 nucleotides: TGTGCCAGCAGCTTCATGGACAGGGACACCGGGGAGCTGTTTTTT. The chain is built from TRBV5-4 and TRBJ2-2, with 8 bases matching TRBD1. Germline V lookup: CDR1 SGHNT, CDR2 YYREEE (reference sequence). After removal of 2 bases from V and 3 bases from J, the junction contained 3 bases not matched to a gene. This CDR3 spans 15 amino acids.